The rows below give T cell receptor beta chains drawn from one sample of a study of shared clonotypes between healthy human individuals. Only in-frame clones appear in the TCRdb table, and some are missing; sequencing was by immunoSEQ multiplex PCR. The table has approximately 1.9 million clones, around 93% seen once. Sequencing was carried out using naive CD8+ T cells from PBMCs. The origin of the receptors is a man between 18 and 29 years old in good health. Some clones in this sample may be carry-over from other donors' samples. The CDR3 runs from the conserved cysteine through the conserved F or W. The order of the fields is V gene, clone size, D gene, J gene, CDR3 DNA, CDR3 protein. D genes are given only for firm matches. Size is omitted from some rows. Given values are once, few, many or a class for expanded clones.

>TRBV20-1|.|.|TRBJ1-1
TGCAGTGCTAGGCCCCAGGGGCGAGCTTTCTTT
CSARPQGRAFF
>TRBV28|.|.|TRBJ1-1
TGTGCCAGCAGTTCCCTCAGGGAGACTGAAGCTTTCTTT
CASSSLRETEAFF
>TRBV29-1|once|.|TRBJ1-2
TGCAGCGTTCTCGGGATCGGCGGCTACACCTTC
CSVLGIGGYTF
>TRBV11-2|.|.|TRBJ1-3
TGTGCCAGCAGCTTGTCTCCCCCCGGGGGGCTGACTGGAAACACCATATATTTT
CASSLSPPGGLTGNTIYF
>TRBV6-5|.|TRBD1|TRBJ1-2
TGTGCCAGCAGTCCGCAGGGGGCGGACTATGGCTACACCTTC
CASSPQGADYGYTF
>TRBV11-1|.|.|TRBJ2-7
TGTGCCAGCAGCCTTGTTAGCTCCTACGAGCAGTACTTC
CASSLVSSYEQYF
>TRBV28|.|TRBD1|TRBJ2-1
TGTGCCAGCAGGCGGGGGACAGGGGCCTACAATGAGCAGTTCTTC
CASRRGTGAYNEQFF
>TRBV9|.|TRBD2|TRBJ2-5
TGTGCCAGCAGCGTTGTACGGGAGGGCCCCCGGGAGACCCAGTACTTC
CASSVVREGPRETQYF
>TRBV7-2|.|.|TRBJ1-5
TGTGCCAGCAGCCCATTTGCGGGTGGCAATCAGCCCCAGCATTTT
CASSPFAGGNQPQHF
>TRBV5-6|.|.|TRBJ2-5
TGTGCCAGCAGCTTGGGTGTGTACGGGGAGACCCAGTACTTC
CASSLGVYGETQYF
>TRBV10-3|.|.|TRBJ2-7
TGTGCCATCAGTGAGGTATTGGGGCAGGCGGCGGGGCAGTACTTC
CAISEVLGQAAGQYF
>TRBV5-1|.|TRBD1|TRBJ2-1
TGCGCCACCACAGGACAGGACTACAATGAGCAGTTCTTC
CATTGQDYNEQFF
>TRBV27|.|.|TRBJ1-1
TGTGCCAGCAGTTATGGGGGCACTGAAGCTTTCTTT
CASSYGGTEAFF
>TRBV9|.|TRBD2|TRBJ2-7
TGTGCCAGCAGCGCGACTAGCCGGGTGTACGAGCAGTACTTC
CASSATSRVYEQYF
>TRBV27|.|TRBD2|TRBJ2-7
TGTGCCAGCAGTGAGAGGACTAGCGGGACCCAGAACGAGCAGTACTTC
CASSERTSGTQNEQYF
>TRBV28|once|.|TRBJ1-3
TGTGCCACAGCCACAGGGATCACGGGAGGCACCATATATTTT
CATATGITGGTIYF
>TRBV28|once|TRBD2|TRBJ2-7
TGTGCAGTCTCGCGACTAGCTCTTGAAGAGCAGTACTTC
CAVSRLALEEQYF
>TRBV2|.|.|TRBJ2-7
TGTGCCAGCAGCCCCTCCGGGCCTCCAACCTATAACGAGCAGTACTTC
CASSPSGPPTYNEQYF
>TRBV27|.|TRBD1|TRBJ1-1
TGTGCCAGCAGTTTAACGTTCCTAGAGGGGGCACGGAACACTGAAGCTTTCTTT
CASSLTFLEGARNTEAFF
>TRBV5-4|.|.|TRBJ2-7
TGTGCCAGCAGCTTGGACAGGGGAGGTTACGAGCAGTACTTC
CASSLDRGGYEQYF
>TRBV28|.|.|TRBJ2-7
TGTGCCAGCAGTTCTCCACTCCGGGACCCCTTCTACGAGCAGTACTTC
CASSSPLRDPFYEQYF
>TRBV7-3|.|TRBD1|TRBJ1-2
TGTGCCAGCAGCTTAGGGGGACAGGGGTACTATGGCTACACCTTC
CASSLGGQGYYGYTF
>TRBV29-1|once|.|TRBJ2-2
TGCAGCTCTGAAGGGGACACCGGGGAGCTGTTTTTT
CSSEGDTGELFF
>TRBV15|.|.|TRBJ2-7
TGTGCCACCTCCCTGGAGCGGTTCCCCTACGAGCAGTACTTC
CATSLERFPYEQYF
>TRBV7-9|.|TRBD2|TRBJ2-3
TGTGCCAGCAGCACTCCGCGGGGGGTCACAGATACGCAGTATTTT
CASSTPRGVTDTQYF
>TRBV27|.|.|TRBJ2-3
TGTGCCAGCGGCATTTTGGATATGAATACGCAGTATTTT
CASGILDMNTQYF
>TRBV7-2|.|.|TRBJ1-1
TGTGCCAGCAGCTTAGGGACTGAAGCTTTCTTT
CASSLGTEAFF
>TRBV7-9|.|TRBD2|TRBJ2-7
TGTGCCAGCAGCCCCCGACTAGCGGGAGGTTTCCACGAGCAGTACTTC
CASSPRLAGGFHEQYF
>TRBV9|.|.|TRBJ2-1
TGTGCCAGCAGCCCCGTAGACGGTCCCTACAATGAGCAGTTCTTC
CASSPVDGPYNEQFF
>TRBV5-5|.|.|TRBJ2-5
TGTGCCAGCAGCTTCTTTCCTCGGACAGAGATACAAGAGACCCAGTACTTC
CASSFFPRTEIQETQYF
>TRBV9|.|.|TRBJ1-2
TGTGCCAGCTCCAGTGGGGGTCCCTATGGCTACACCTTC
CASSSGGPYGYTF
>TRBV5-8|once|.|TRBJ1-1
TGTGCCAGCAGCTGGGGGCCCGCTTCGGAAGCTTTCTTT
CASSWGPASEAFF
>TRBV4-1|.|.|TRBJ2-2
TGCGCCAGCAGCCTCAAGACCTTGACACGAATGGGGGATACCGGGGAGCTGTTTTTT
CASSLKTLTRMGDTGELFF
>TRBV15|.|TRBD2|TRBJ2-1
TGTGCCACCAGCTCGCGGGAGGTCAACTACAATGAGCAGTTCTTC
CATSSREVNYNEQFF
>TRBV2|.|TRBD1|TRBJ2-3
TGTGCCAGCAGGGGACAGGGAACCACAGATACGCAGTATTTT
CASRGQGTTDTQYF
>TRBV27|.|TRBD1|TRBJ2-7
TGTGCCAGCAGTTTTGACAGGGGCTCCTACGAGCAGTACTTC
CASSFDRGSYEQYF
>TRBV27|.|.|TRBJ1-4
TGTGCCAGCAGTTTCGGGGGGGCTAATGAAAAACTGTTTTTT
CASSFGGANEKLFF
>TRBV28|.|TRBD1|TRBJ2-2
TGTGCCAGCAACAGGGGAAACACCGGGGAGCTGTTTTTT
CASNRGNTGELFF
>TRBV4-1|.|TRBD2|TRBJ2-2
TGCGCCAGCAGCCTCGGACTAGCGGGAGGACGGGGGGAGCTGTTTTTT
CASSLGLAGGRGELFF
>TRBV29-1|.|.|TRBJ1-4
TGCAGCGTTTGGTCCCCGGGTAGGAAACTGTTTTTT
CSVWSPGRKLFF
>TRBV5-6|.|.|TRBJ2-7
TGTGCCAGCAGCCCAGTCAACTCCTACGAGCAGTACTTC
CASSPVNSYEQYF
>TRBV7-9|.|.|TRBJ1-1
TGTGCCAGCAGCTCCTCCCGCGGTGGAAAGAACACTGAAGCTTTCTTT
CASSSSRGGKNTEAFF
>TRBV19|.|TRBD2|TRBJ2-2
TGTGCCAGTACAAGCGGGAGTCGGCACACCGGGGAGCTGTTTTTT
CASTSGSRHTGELFF
>TRBV27|.|.|TRBJ2-7
TGTGCCAGCAGTTTATTTTCTTCCTACGAGCAGTACTTC
CASSLFSSYEQYF
>TRBV21-1|.|.|TRBJ1-1
TGTGCCAGCAGCAAAGCGTACAGGGTGGGCACTGAAGCTTTCTTT
CASSKAYRVGTEAFF
>TRBV10-3|.|.|TRBJ2-1
TGTGCCATCAGTGACCTGGAACGTTCCTACAATGAGCAGTTCTTC
CAISDLERSYNEQFF
>TRBV25-1|few|.|TRBJ1-1
TGTGCCAGCAGTGAATCCGGGAGGGCCACTGAAGCTTTCTTT
CASSESGRATEAFF
>TRBV13|.|.|TRBJ2-5
TGTGCCAGCAGCTTAGGCTCCAGAGAAGAGACCCAGTACTTC
CASSLGSREETQYF
>TRBV27|.|.|TRBJ1-5
TGTGCCAGCAGTTTCGGAGGGAACAATCAGCCCCAGCATTTT
CASSFGGNNQPQHF
>TRBV9|.|.|TRBJ2-2
TGTGCCAGCAGCGCCCCCCGCTGGACAGCGAACACCGGGGAGCTGTTTTTT
CASSAPRWTANTGELFF
>TRBV7-9|once|.|TRBJ2-7
TGTGCCAGCAGCCCCCCTACCCGCTCCTACGAGCAGTACTTC
CASSPPTRSYEQYF
>TRBV7-9|few|TRBD1|TRBJ1-1
TGTGCCAGCAGCTCTCCCCGGACAGGGACCGATGAAGCTTTCTTT
CASSSPRTGTDEAFF
>TRBV5-6|once|TRBD2|TRBJ2-7
TGTGCCAGCAGCTTGAGACTAGCTTGGTCCTACGAGCAGTACTTC
CASSLRLAWSYEQYF
>TRBV27|.|.|TRBJ2-6
TGTGCCAGCAGGGACTCCTCTGGGGCCAACGTCCTGACTTTC
CASRDSSGANVLTF
>TRBV30|few|TRBD1|TRBJ1-1
TGTGCCTGGACCCTAACCGGGACAGGATACACTGAAGCTTTCTTT
CAWTLTGTGYTEAFF